This T cell receptor beta chain was captured by sequencing in a study of cytomegalovirus exposure and HLA in healthy donors. Method: immunoSEQ multiplex PCR; TCRdb's copy keeps in-frame clones and lacks some. This sample yields about 280,000 clones, of which around 85% are seen a single time; roughly 1% belongs to the top ten. Germline CDR1 reads KGHSH; CDR2 reads LQKENI. The CDR3 length is 14 residues. Trimming cost V 3 bases and J 6 bases; bases outside gene matches: 4. V usage is TRBV18 and J usage is TRBJ1-5, with 8 bases that match TRBD1. Source material: PBMCs. The sequence came from a woman aged 18-30 years in good health and CMV-seronegative. CDR3 amino acids: CASSPGQGTQPQHF. CDR3 DNA: TGTGCCAGCTCACCCGGACAGGGAACTCAGCCCCAGCATTTT.